What follows are 30 T cell receptor beta chains derived from one specimen sequenced in a study of shared clonotypes between healthy human individuals (dated by TCRdb to between 2020 and 2021). Preparation of the library involved the immunoSEQ multiplex PCR assay. Imported from immuneACCESS, the table was reduced by TCRdb to in-frame sequences with V and J called. These copies leave out some clones; in studies compared against another copy, an unresolved V gene accounts for under half, and the cause of the remainder is not known. The sample records roughly 500,000 clones, 95% to 97% of which are singletons. The ten largest account for 0.05% to 0.07% of the sample. Sample: naive CD4+ T cells sorted from blood. Taken with the paper, the label for cell subset or site translates to: CD45RA+ positively selected. These receptors came from a woman younger than 45 in good health.

The chain links TRBV5-4 to TRBJ2-1; either TRBD1 or TRBD2 may fit D (5 bases each). V gave up 5 bases and J gave up 1 base, with 19 bases separating them. Germline lookup yields CDR1 SGHNT and CDR2 YYREEE (reference sequence). The length of the CDR3 is 17 residues. The CDR3 reads CASSFGASPGSYNEQFF. CDR3 coding DNA: TGTGCCAGCAGTTTCGGGGCTTCTCCGGGGTCCTACAATGAGCAGTTCTTC.

The chain couples TRBV2 to TRBJ1-1; D is uncertain. The CDR3 is 15 amino acids. Looked up from germline, CDR1 is SNHLY and CDR2 is FYNNEI. V gave up 0 bases and J gave up 0 bases, with 8 bases separating them. The CDR3 DNA reads as TGTGCCAGCAGTGAAGCGTTGCCCGTGAACACTGAAGCTTTCTTT. Protein product: CASSEALPVNTEAFF.

This rearrangement joins TRBV19 to TRBJ1-4; 9 bases map to TRBD1. CDR1 is LNHDA, CDR2 SQIVND, per germline (reference sequence). Germline trimming cut 4 bases from V and 6 bases from J; bases unmatched to any gene: 6. This CDR3 spans 15 amino acids. CDR3 nucleotide sequence: TGTGCCAGTAGTACCACAGGGGGCGGCTATGAAAAACTGTTTTTT. Amino acids: CASSTTGGGYEKLFF.

V gene TRBV5-1 combines with J gene TRBJ2-5; TRBD2 matches at 9 bases. V lost 0 bases, J lost 5 bases, and 5 bases stayed unmatched. The CDR3 runs 15 residues. Per germline, CDR1 SGHRS and CDR2 YFSETQ. The CDR3 loop reads CASSLGAGGPETQYF. CDR3 nucleotide sequence: TGCGCCAGCAGCTTGGGGGCGGGAGGGCCGGAGACCCAGTACTTC. The full variable domain, its missing parts supplied by reference TRBV5-1 and TRBJ2-5, is KAGVTQTPRYLIKTRGQQVTLSCSPISGHRSVSWYQQTPGQGLQFLFEYFSETQRNKGNFPGRFSGRQFSNSRSEMNVSTLELGDSALYLCASSLGAGGPETQYFGPGTRLLVL.

The CDR3 loop reads CASSQDWVGGAGECEQYF. The CDR3 nucleotides read TGTGCCAGCAGCCAAGATTGGGTGGGAGGAGCGGGAGAATGCGAGCAGTACTTC. The gene calls are TRBV4-2 and TRBJ2-7; 8 nucleotides align to TRBD2. The junction had 16 bases not matched to a gene; V was cut back by 0 bases and J by 6 bases. The CDR3 sequence is 18 residues long. Germline values: CDR1 LGHNA, CDR2 YNFKEQ.

Only a few counts were recorded for this clone. The chain carries TRBV18 and TRBJ1-1; 7 nucleotides match TRBD1. Germline V gives CDR1 KGHSH, CDR2 LQKENI. The CDR3 contains 12 residues. Losses at the gene ends were 6 bases for V and 7 bases for J; bases not matched to a gene: 5. CDR3 region: CASSSAGGEAFF. The DNA for the CDR3 is TGTGCCAGCTCGTCCGCAGGGGGTGAAGCTTTCTTT. Complete variable domain (other parts from reference TRBV18 and TRBJ1-1): NAGVMQNPRHLVRRRGQEARLRCSPMKGHSHVYWYRQLPEEGLKFMVYLQKENIIDESGMPKERFSAEFPKEGPSILRIQQVVRGDSAAYFCASSSAGGEAFFGQGTRLTVV.

CDR3 in DNA: TGTGCCAGCAGCCTCATGACAGCTCGAGACGACAATGAGCAGTTCTTC. Its protein product is CASSLMTARDDNEQFF. This chain joins TRBV5-8 and TRBJ2-1, with D perhaps TRBD1 (5 bases). V lost 4 bases, J lost 5 bases, and 19 bases lay in between. Germline lookup yields CDR1 SGHTS and CDR2 YDEGEE. The CDR3 is 16 residues long.

This chain uses TRBV7-9 with TRBJ2-3, with 8 bases matching TRBD2. This CDR3 comprises 16 residues. Looked up from germline, CDR1 is SEHNR and CDR2 is FQNEAQ (reference sequence). With 1 base clipped from V and 1 base from J, the junction kept 4 bases outside the gene matches. As DNA, the CDR3 is TGTGCCAGCAGCTTAGATCTAGCGGGCGGCACAGATACGCAGTATTTT. Residues: CASSLDLAGGTDTQYF.

This chain joins TRBV6-6 and TRBJ2-5; D unresolved. Germline CDR1 and CDR2: MNHNY and SVGAGI (reference sequence). The CDR3 has 14 amino acids. Trimming cost V 5 bases and J 13 bases, with 23 bases left between them. The CDR3 reads CASSPASTSPGRYF. CDR3 DNA sequence: TGTGCCAGCAGTCCCGCCAGCACTTCGCCTGGTCGGTACTTC.

The chain combines TRBV11-1 with TRBJ2-6; tentatively, D is TRBD1 (6 bases). Per the germline V gene, CDR1 is SGHAT and CDR2 is FQDESV (reference sequence). The CDR3 length is 18 residues. V gave up 4 bases and J gave up 0 bases, with 16 bases separating them. The CDR3 DNA is TGTGCCAGCAGCTCCCCCCTGGGACACAGCTCTGGGGCCAACGTCCTGACTTTC. This encodes CASSSPLGHSSGANVLTF. The whole variable domain, remainder taken from reference TRBV11-1 and TRBJ2-6, is EAEVAQSPRYKITEKSQAVAFWCDPISGHATLYWYRQILGQGPELLVQFQDESVVDDSQLPKDRFSAERLKGVDSTLKIQPAELGDSAMYLCASSSPLGHSSGANVLTFGAGSRLTVL.

The V and J genes are TRBV5-1 and TRBJ1-3; D remains unclear. Germline CDR1 SGHRS, CDR2 YFSETQ. The V end was cut by 1 base, the J end by 8 bases, with 10 bases between. CDR3 size: 13 residues. The CDR3 here is CASSLYIADTIYF. The CDR3, as DNA: TGCGCCAGCAGCTTGTACATCGCGGACACCATATATTTT.

The chain links TRBV11-2 to TRBJ2-3; D gene unclear. CDR3 length: 14 amino acids. The V end was cut by 0 bases, the J end by 5 bases, with 9 bases between. The germline CDR1 and CDR2 sequences are SGHAT and FQNNGV. The CDR3 sequence: CASSLDQWGDTQYF. The CDR3 DNA reads TGTGCCAGCAGCTTAGATCAATGGGGAGATACGCAGTATTTT.

The chain links TRBV30 to TRBJ2-7; TRBD1 matches 9 bases. J lost 9 bases, V lost 5 bases, and 8 bases had no gene match. Germline lookup yields CDR1 GTSNPN and CDR2 SVGIG (reference sequence). This CDR3 region has 12 residues. Here the CDR3 reads CAWDTGGAAQYF. The CDR3 DNA sequence: TGTGCCTGGGATACAGGGGGCGCGGCGCAGTACTTC.

This chain joins TRBV5-1 and TRBJ2-1, with TRBD1 matching 9 bases. Germline-derived CDR1 and CDR2 are SGHRS and YFSETQ. Trimming took 7 bases from V and 4 from J; bases not matched to a gene: 6. The CDR3 is made up of 14 amino acids. The DNA of the CDR3 is TGCGCCAGCGGACAGGGGACTTCGTACAATGAGCAGTTCTTC. Translating it yields CASGQGTSYNEQFF. Full variable domain (outside the CDR3, taken from reference TRBV5-1 and TRBJ2-1): KAGVTQTPRYLIKTRGQQVTLSCSPISGHRSVSWYQQTPGQGLQFLFEYFSETQRNKGNFPGRFSGRQFSNSRSEMNVSTLELGDSALYLCASGQGTSYNEQFFGPGTRLTVL.

This chain connects TRBV19 to TRBJ1-1; D gene unclear. Germline V gene lookup returns CDR1 LNHDA and CDR2 SQIVND (reference sequence). The CDR3 totals 13 residues. The V end lost 3 bases, the J end lost 1 base, and 6 bases lay between the germline ends. The CDR3 reads CASSIRRNTEAFF. DNA for the CDR3: TGTGCCAGTAGTATCCGCAGGAACACTGAAGCTTTCTTT.

This clone appeared once. J is TRBJ1-4 and V is TRBV30, with 7 bases identical to TRBD1. Trimming took 2 bases from V and 6 from J; bases not matched to a gene: 6. This CDR3 has 14 residues. Germline-derived CDR1 and CDR2 are GTSNPN and SVGIG (reference sequence). CDR3 residues: CAWSSVQGDEKLFF. CDR3 in DNA: TGTGCCTGGAGTTCGGTGCAGGGGGATGAAAAACTGTTTTTT.

The chain combines TRBV28 with TRBJ2-1; 15 bases match TRBD2. The V gene's germline CDR1 is MDHEN and CDR2 SYDVKM. The V segment lost 5 bases and the J segment 9 bases; nucleotides outside the gene matches: 2. The CDR3 is made up of 14 amino acids. The CDR3 region is CASSRTSGRAEQFF. The CDR3 DNA follows: TGTGCCAGCAGTAGGACTAGCGGGAGGGCTGAGCAGTTCTTC.

The J gene is TRBJ1-2, the V gene TRBV28; maybe TRBD1 (6 bases). The length of the CDR3 is 14 residues. The V gene's germline CDR1 is MDHEN and CDR2 SYDVKM. Trimming removed 5 bases at V and 8 bases at J, with 18 bases between. The CDR3 nucleotides are TGTGCCAGCAGTCCCGGGGGCGGAACGGGAGGCTACACCTTC. This gives the protein CASSPGGGTGGYTF.

This chain links TRBV5-1 with TRBJ2-1; 14 nucleotides match TRBD2. J gave up 7 bases and V 1 base, and 4 bases lay outside the gene matches. CDR3 length: 16 amino acids. The V gene's germline CDR1 is SGHRS and CDR2 YFSETQ. CDR3 loop: CASSLPGLAGANEQFF. The DNA of the CDR3 is TGCGCCAGCAGCTTGCCGGGACTAGCGGGAGCGAATGAGCAGTTCTTC.

The chain recombines TRBV6-5 with TRBJ2-7, with D possibly being TRBD2 (5 bases). The CDR3 covers 14 residues. The ends were cut back, 1 base at V and 5 bases at J, with 12 bases in the middle. In germline, CDR1 is MNHEY, CDR2 SVGAGI. The CDR3 nucleotides are TGTGCCAGCAGTTACTTGGCGCGAGGGCACGAGCAGTACTTC. This translates into CASSYLARGHEQYF.

The rearrangement uses TRBV28 and TRBJ1-3; unclear D gene. Germline V gene sequence: CDR1 MDHEN, CDR2 SYDVKM. V dropped 8 bases and J dropped 0 bases, with 11 bases sitting between them. The CDR3 has 14 amino acids. In DNA, the CDR3 is TGTGCCAGCCAGGTTCCGAGCTCTGGAAACACCATATATTTT. It specifies CASQVPSSGNTIYF.

The V call is TRBV19, the J call TRBJ2-2, with TRBD1 matching over 10 bases. Looked up from germline, CDR1 is LNHDA and CDR2 is SQIVND (reference sequence). This CDR3 is built from 17 residues. J lost 4 bases, V lost 2 bases, and 7 bases had no gene match. The CDR3 loop reads CASSIKPGQGSTGELFF. CDR3 nucleotides: TGTGCCAGTAGTATAAAACCGGGACAGGGGAGCACCGGGGAGCTGTTTTTT.

The CDR3 sequence is CASRGLGVESEKLFF. DNA for the CDR3: TGTGCCAGCAGGGGACTTGGGGTTGAGAGCGAAAAACTGTTTTTT. V gene TRBV28 combines with J gene TRBJ1-4; D is perhaps TRBD1 (5 bases). Trimming pared 6 bases from V and 8 bases from J, leaving 19 bases between. The CDR3 totals 15 residues. Per the germline V gene, CDR1 is MDHEN and CDR2 is SYDVKM.

The chain has TRBV23-1 and TRBJ2-7; possibly TRBD2 for D (6 bases). TRBV23-1 is placed among ORFs of uncertain function. Deletions cut 8 bases from V and 0 bases from J, with 8 bases between. The CDR3 totals 12 residues. CDR3: CASRGSSYEQYF. Here the CDR3 DNA reads TGCGCCAGCCGGGGGAGCTCCTACGAGCAGTACTTC.

This chain connects TRBV11-2 to TRBJ2-5, with D hard to call. The CDR3 is made up of 14 amino acids. Between the trimmed V and J ends, which lost 2 bases and 5 bases, there was a span of 12 bases. The germline CDR1 and CDR2 sequences are SGHAT and FQNNGV. CDR3 DNA: TGTGCCAGCAGCTTAACCTTAGGTGATGAGACCCAGTACTTC. Translated, it gives CASSLTLGDETQYF.

V and J are TRBV2 and TRBJ2-3, with a tentative D call TRBD2 (6 bases). This CDR3 region has 12 residues. Trimming took 8 bases from V and 4 from J, leaving 10 bases between them. CDR1 and CDR2 from the germline V gene are SNHLY and FYNNEI. The CDR3 nucleotides are TGTGCCAGCGGAGGGCTGCCAGATACGCAGTATTTT. It translates to CASGGLPDTQYF. Drawing the rest from reference TRBV2 and TRBJ2-3, the complete variable domain is EPEVTQTPSHQVTQMGQEVILRCVPISNHLYFYWYRQILGQKVEFLVSFYNNEISEKSEIFDDQFSVERPDGSNFTLKIRSTKLEDSAMYFCASGGLPDTQYFGPGTRLTVL.

V gene TRBV28 combines with J gene TRBJ2-2; 7 bases are a match to TRBD1. The CDR3 loop spans 16 amino acids. Germline CDR1 reads MDHEN; CDR2 reads SYDVKM. With 3 bases clipped from V and 5 bases from J, the junction kept 9 bases outside the gene matches. The CDR3, as DNA: TGTGCCAGCAGTTTGGTCGACAGGGCGTGGACCGGGGAGCTGTTTTTT. Amino acid sequence: CASSLVDRAWTGELFF.

Comments on this clone: At the DNA level, this CDR3 is encoded by other sequences in the same sample as well. This chain connects TRBV27 to TRBJ1-5; TRBD1 might be the D (6 bases). V lost 6 bases and J lost 2, with 8 bases in between. CDR1 MNHEY and CDR2 SMNVEV come from the germline V gene (reference sequence). This CDR3 has 13 residues. The CDR3 coding sequence is TGTGCCAGCAGACGGACAGGCAATCAGCCCCAGCATTTT. It specifies CASRRTGNQPQHF.

The CDR3, as DNA: TGTGCCAGCAGCTTATCCCCAACCTCCTACGAGCAGTACTTC. Translated: CASSLSPTSYEQYF. The chain links TRBV5-5 to TRBJ2-7, with no clear D. This CDR3 contains 14 residues. Germline lookup yields CDR1 SGHKS and CDR2 YYEKEE (reference sequence). The V end lost 2 bases, the J end lost 0 bases, and 9 bases lay between the germline ends. Full variable domain (rest looked up from reference TRBV5-5 and TRBJ2-7): DAGVTQSPTHLIKTRGQQVTLRCSPISGHKSVSWYQQVLGQGPQFIFQYYEKEERGRGNFPDRFSARQFPNYSSELNVNALLLGDSALYLCASSLSPTSYEQYFGPGTRLTVT.

The gene calls are TRBV7-9 and TRBJ2-7, with 8 bases that match TRBD2. This CDR3 contains 16 residues. V lost 4 bases, J lost 5 bases, and 13 bases stayed unmatched. Germline V gene lookup returns CDR1 SEHNR and CDR2 FQNEAQ (reference sequence). The CDR3 DNA is TGTGCCAGCAGCTACCCTCGCCGGGAGGGCCGGGACGAGCAGTACTTC. Amino acids: CASSYPRREGRDEQYF.